Listed below are T cell receptor beta chains from one sample, sequenced in a study of blood T cell repertoires in COVID-19. TCRdb's table, derived via immunoSEQ multiplex PCR, lists solely in-frame clones and lacks some. The sample has approximately 280,000 clones; approximately 90% are singletons. Input material: peripheral blood. These receptors were taken from a woman in her fifties or sixties with acute or convalescent COVID-19. The CDR3 runs from the conserved cysteine through the conserved F or W. Each record gives: V gene, J gene, D gene, clone size, CDR3 protein, CDR3 DNA. D genes are given only for firm matches. Clone sizes are given selectively: once, few, many, or a class where the clone is expanded.

V gene: TRBV5-1
J gene: TRBJ1-2
D gene: TRBD1
clone size: -
CDR3 protein: CASSLTGTGDGYTF
CDR3 DNA: TGCGCCAGCAGCTTGACCGGGACAGGGGATGGCTACACCTTC

V gene: TRBV7-8
J gene: TRBJ1-4
D gene: -
clone size: -
CDR3 protein: CASSPTPDTGSEKLFF
CDR3 DNA: TGTGCCAGCAGCCCGACCCCAGACACAGGGTCTGAAAAACTGTTTTTT

V gene: TRBV28
J gene: TRBJ2-1
D gene: TRBD2
clone size: -
CDR3 protein: CASSPNLAGGFYNEQFF
CDR3 DNA: TGTGCCAGCAGCCCCAATCTAGCGGGGGGTTTCTACAATGAGCAGTTCTTC

V gene: TRBV19
J gene: TRBJ1-1
D gene: -
clone size: -
CDR3 protein: CASSFDTNTEAFF
CDR3 DNA: TGTGCCAGTAGTTTCGACACGAACACTGAAGCTTTCTTT

V gene: TRBV28
J gene: TRBJ1-1
D gene: -
clone size: -
CDR3 protein: CASSLISQGTEAFF
CDR3 DNA: TGTGCCAGCAGTTTAATTAGTCAGGGAACTGAAGCTTTCTTT

V gene: TRBV6-5
J gene: TRBJ2-7
D gene: TRBD2
clone size: -
CDR3 protein: CASRLAGDYEQYF
CDR3 DNA: TGTGCCAGCCGACTAGCGGGAGACTACGAGCAGTACTTC

V gene: TRBV2
J gene: TRBJ2-7
D gene: TRBD2
clone size: -
CDR3 protein: CASRGTSGGLRSSYEQYF
CDR3 DNA: TGTGCCAGCCGAGGGACTAGCGGGGGGTTAAGGAGCTCCTACGAGCAGTACTTC

V gene: TRBV4-3
J gene: TRBJ2-3
D gene: -
clone size: -
CDR3 protein: CASSQGGDTADTQYF
CDR3 DNA: TGCGCCAGCAGCCAAGGAGGGGACACTGCAGATACGCAGTATTTT

V gene: TRBV7-3
J gene: TRBJ2-3
D gene: -
clone size: -
CDR3 protein: CASSVLGQSTDTQYF
CDR3 DNA: TGTGCCAGCAGCGTATTGGGACAAAGCACAGATACGCAGTATTTT

V gene: TRBV19
J gene: TRBJ1-5
D gene: TRBD1
clone size: -
CDR3 protein: CASKPTGGSQPQHF
CDR3 DNA: TGTGCCAGCAAACCAACAGGGGGCTCTCAGCCCCAGCATTTT

V gene: TRBV15
J gene: TRBJ1-3
D gene: -
clone size: -
CDR3 protein: CATSSGRGLEESSGNTIYF
CDR3 DNA: TGTGCCACCAGCTCTGGAAGGGGACTGGAAGAGAGCTCTGGAAACACCATATATTTT

V gene: TRBV11-2
J gene: TRBJ2-5
D gene: TRBD2
clone size: -
CDR3 protein: CASSLDVTSEQETQYF
CDR3 DNA: TGTGCCAGCAGCTTAGATGTGACTAGCGAGCAAGAGACCCAGTACTTC

V gene: TRBV4-3
J gene: TRBJ1-2
D gene: -
clone size: -
CDR3 protein: CASSQATFSGDRDYGYTF
CDR3 DNA: TGCGCCAGCAGCCAAGCTACTTTCTCGGGCGACAGAGACTATGGCTACACCTTC

V gene: TRBV5-5
J gene: TRBJ1-5
D gene: -
clone size: few
CDR3 protein: CASSLGVRESNQPQHF
CDR3 DNA: TGTGCCAGCAGCTTGGGGGTCCGGGAAAGCAATCAGCCCCAGCATTTT

V gene: TRBV29-1
J gene: TRBJ2-7
D gene: -
clone size: -
CDR3 protein: CSVGDSSYEQYF
CDR3 DNA: TGCAGCGTCGGGGATAGCTCCTACGAGCAGTACTTC

V gene: TRBV27
J gene: TRBJ1-2
D gene: -
clone size: -
CDR3 protein: CASSFGGAEVGYTF
CDR3 DNA: TGTGCCAGCAGTTTTGGGGGGGCGGAAGTTGGCTACACCTTC

V gene: TRBV6-2/TRBV6-3
J gene: TRBJ1-1
D gene: -
clone size: -
CDR3 protein: CASSYSRRMNTEAFF
CDR3 DNA: TGTGCCAGCAGTTACTCGCGCAGGATGAACACTGAAGCTTTCTTT

V gene: TRBV4-3
J gene: TRBJ1-4
D gene: TRBD1
clone size: few
CDR3 protein: CASSEEPRGRDEKLFF
CDR3 DNA: TGCGCCAGCAGCGAAGAGCCCAGGGGGAGAGATGAAAAACTGTTTTTT

V gene: TRBV19
J gene: TRBJ2-2
D gene: TRBD1
clone size: few
CDR3 protein: CASSIIRTGAGELFF
CDR3 DNA: TGTGCCAGTAGTATAATCCGGACAGGGGCCGGGGAGCTGTTTTTT

V gene: TRBV3-1/TRBV3-2
J gene: TRBJ2-7
D gene: TRBD2
clone size: once
CDR3 protein: CASSQDGGGEQYF
CDR3 DNA: TGTGCCAGCAGCCAAGATGGGGGGGGAGAGCAGTACTTC

V gene: TRBV5-6
J gene: TRBJ2-5
D gene: -
clone size: -
CDR3 protein: CASSISVLETQYF
CDR3 DNA: TGTGCCAGCAGCATTAGCGTGCTCGAGACCCAGTACTTC

V gene: TRBV7-6
J gene: TRBJ2-1
D gene: TRBD2
clone size: -
CDR3 protein: CASLNRGGLNNEQFF
CDR3 DNA: TGTGCCAGCCTTAACCGGGGGGGCTTAAACAATGAGCAGTTCTTC

V gene: TRBV4-1
J gene: TRBJ2-5
D gene: TRBD1
clone size: -
CDR3 protein: CASSLPGQQETQYF
CDR3 DNA: TGCGCCAGCAGCTTACCGGGACAGCAAGAGACCCAGTACTTC

V gene: TRBV6-2/TRBV6-3
J gene: TRBJ2-3
D gene: -
clone size: -
CDR3 protein: CASSYSQRSTSTDTQYF
CDR3 DNA: TGTGCCAGCAGTTACTCCCAGCGGTCGACGAGCACAGATACGCAGTATTTT

V gene: TRBV28
J gene: TRBJ2-5
D gene: TRBD2
clone size: -
CDR3 protein: CASSFLAGVRETQYF
CDR3 DNA: TGTGCCAGCAGTTTTTTAGCGGGAGTACGAGAGACCCAGTACTTC

V gene: TRBV5-1
J gene: TRBJ1-1
D gene: TRBD1
clone size: -
CDR3 protein: CASSQGAGNTEAFF
CDR3 DNA: TGCGCCAGCAGCCAGGGGGCTGGGAACACTGAAGCTTTCTTT

V gene: TRBV14
J gene: TRBJ2-3
D gene: TRBD2
clone size: -
CDR3 protein: CASSQESGRARTDTQYF
CDR3 DNA: TGTGCCAGCAGCCAAGAAAGCGGGAGGGCCAGGACAGATACGCAGTATTTT

V gene: TRBV6-2/TRBV6-3
J gene: TRBJ2-7
D gene: -
clone size: -
CDR3 protein: CASSSLRVRSYEQYF
CDR3 DNA: TGTGCCAGCAGTTCCCTCAGGGTAAGGTCCTACGAGCAGTACTTC

V gene: TRBV27
J gene: TRBJ1-5
D gene: -
clone size: -
CDR3 protein: CASSPQVTSNQPQHF
CDR3 DNA: TGTGCCAGCAGTCCACAGGTTACAAGCAATCAGCCCCAGCATTTT

V gene: TRBV7-2
J gene: TRBJ2-3
D gene: TRBD1
clone size: -
CDR3 protein: CASSRTGGLSTDTQYF
CDR3 DNA: TGTGCCAGCAGCCGGACAGGGGGTTTAAGCACAGATACGCAGTATTTT

V gene: TRBV20-1
J gene: TRBJ1-1
D gene: -
clone size: -
CDR3 protein: CSASFGGRNTEAFF
CDR3 DNA: TGCAGTGCTAGTTTCGGGGGGAGGAACACTGAAGCTTTCTTT

V gene: TRBV7-9
J gene: TRBJ1-5
D gene: -
clone size: few
CDR3 protein: CASSNTPGVGTGSLPQHF
CDR3 DNA: TGTGCCAGCAGCAATACGCCGGGGGTCGGGACCGGGAGCCTACCCCAGCATTTT

V gene: TRBV2
J gene: TRBJ1-5
D gene: TRBD1
clone size: -
CDR3 protein: CASSSDRGHNQPQHF
CDR3 DNA: TGTGCCAGCAGTTCTGACAGGGGACACAATCAGCCCCAGCATTTT

V gene: TRBV18
J gene: TRBJ2-1
D gene: TRBD2
clone size: -
CDR3 protein: CASSTQLTSAYNEQFF
CDR3 DNA: TGTGCCAGCTCCACCCAGTTGACTAGCGCCTACAATGAGCAGTTCTTC

V gene: TRBV7-2
J gene: TRBJ1-2
D gene: TRBD1
clone size: -
CDR3 protein: CASRQGARGYTF
CDR3 DNA: TGTGCCAGCAGACAGGGGGCGCGGGGCTACACCTTC

V gene: TRBV3-1/TRBV3-2
J gene: TRBJ2-5
D gene: -
clone size: -
CDR3 protein: CASSLLVAETQYF
CDR3 DNA: TGTGCCAGCAGTCTACTAGTCGCAGAGACCCAGTACTTC

V gene: TRBV7-3
J gene: TRBJ2-1
D gene: TRBD2
clone size: -
CDR3 protein: CASSGPGLAGANEQFF
CDR3 DNA: TGTGCCAGCAGCGGACCGGGACTAGCGGGGGCCAATGAGCAGTTCTTC